Sequencing of this T cell receptor (beta chain) was carried out in a study of blood T cell repertoires in COVID-19. Study summary: PBMCs, B-cell-depleted T cells, or T cells were the source of the cDNA or gDNA that made up the material.

Germline V gene sequence: CDR1 LGHDT, CDR2 YNNKEL (reference sequence). The CDR3 has 16 amino acids. Losses at the gene ends were 1 base for V and 8 bases for J; bases not matched to a gene: 8. Participant ages covered roughly 18 to 89 years across around 25 US areas. Assignments of participants to cohorts depended upon their own reported clinical history. The table came from immunoSEQ multiplex PCR; TCRdb's copy has only in-frame clones and leaves some out. In the table there are about 400,000 clones, approximately 88% of which are singletons. This chain links TRBV3-1 (or the pseudogene TRBV3-2) with TRBJ1-2, with TRBD1 matching 12 bases. This clonotype originated in a woman aged 25-40 years with acute COVID-19. The sequenced material came from PBMCs or T cells enriched from blood (not recorded which). CDR3 in amino acids: CASSQAGTGGARGYTF. The CDR3 bases are TGTGCCAGCAGCCAAGCAGGGACAGGGGGCGCGAGAGGCTACACCTTC.